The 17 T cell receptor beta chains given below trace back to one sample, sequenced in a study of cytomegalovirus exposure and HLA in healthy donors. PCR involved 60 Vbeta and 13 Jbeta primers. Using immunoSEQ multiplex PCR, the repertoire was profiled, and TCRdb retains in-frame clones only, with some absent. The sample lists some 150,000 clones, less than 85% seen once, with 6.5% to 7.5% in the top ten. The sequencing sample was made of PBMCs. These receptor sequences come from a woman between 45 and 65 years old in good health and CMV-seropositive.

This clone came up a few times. In DNA, the CDR3 is TGTGCCAGCTCACCACAGGGGGCTGGAAACACCATATATTTT. The encoded protein is CASSPQGAGNTIYF. The V and J genes are TRBV18 and TRBJ1-3; tentatively, D is TRBD1 (6 bases). Looked up from germline, CDR1 is KGHSH and CDR2 is LQKENI. This CDR3 is built from 14 residues. The V end was cut by 1 base, the J end by 2 bases, with 6 bases between.

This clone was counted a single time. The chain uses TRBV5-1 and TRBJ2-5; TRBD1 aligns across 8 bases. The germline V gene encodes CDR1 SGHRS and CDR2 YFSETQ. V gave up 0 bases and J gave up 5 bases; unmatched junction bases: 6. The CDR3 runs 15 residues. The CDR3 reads CASSLGAGGMETQYF. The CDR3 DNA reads TGCGCCAGCAGCTTGGGGGCAGGGGGCATGGAGACCCAGTACTTC. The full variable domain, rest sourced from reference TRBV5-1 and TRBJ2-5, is KAGVTQTPRYLIKTRGQQVTLSCSPISGHRSVSWYQQTPGQGLQFLFEYFSETQRNKGNFPGRFSGRQFSNSRSEMNVSTLELGDSALYLCASSLGAGGMETQYFGPGTRLLVL.

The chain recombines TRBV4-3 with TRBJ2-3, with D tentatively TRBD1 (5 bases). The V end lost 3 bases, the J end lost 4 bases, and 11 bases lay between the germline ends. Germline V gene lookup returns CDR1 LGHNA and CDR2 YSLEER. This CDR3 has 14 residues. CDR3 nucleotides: TGCGCCAGCAGCCAGGGCAGGGTTGCAGATACGCAGTATTTT. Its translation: CASSQGRVADTQYF.

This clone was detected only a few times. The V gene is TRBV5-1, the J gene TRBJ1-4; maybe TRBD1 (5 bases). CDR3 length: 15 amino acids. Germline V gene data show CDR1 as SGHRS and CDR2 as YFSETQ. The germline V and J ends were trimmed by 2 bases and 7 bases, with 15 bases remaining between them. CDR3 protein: CASSFGREVGEKLFF. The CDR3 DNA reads TGCGCCAGCAGCTTTGGCAGGGAGGTTGGTGAAAAACTGTTTTTT.

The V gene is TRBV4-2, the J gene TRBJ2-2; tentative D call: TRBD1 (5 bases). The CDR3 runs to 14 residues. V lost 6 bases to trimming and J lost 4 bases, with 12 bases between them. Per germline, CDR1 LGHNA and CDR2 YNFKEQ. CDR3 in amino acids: CASRVFRATGELFF. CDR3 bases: TGTGCCAGCAGAGTCTTCAGGGCCACCGGGGAGCTGTTTTTT.

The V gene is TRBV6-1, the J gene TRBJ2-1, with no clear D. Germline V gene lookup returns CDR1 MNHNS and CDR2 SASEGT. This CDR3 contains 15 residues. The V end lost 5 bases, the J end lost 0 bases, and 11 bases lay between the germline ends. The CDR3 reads CASSHVFSSYNEQFF. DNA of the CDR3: TGTGCCAGCAGTCACGTCTTTAGCTCCTACAATGAGCAGTTCTTC.

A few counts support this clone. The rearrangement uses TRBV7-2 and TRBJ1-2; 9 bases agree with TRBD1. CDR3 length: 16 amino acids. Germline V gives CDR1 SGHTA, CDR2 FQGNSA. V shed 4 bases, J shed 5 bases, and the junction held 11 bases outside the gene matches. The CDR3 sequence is CASSWDRALSSYGYTF. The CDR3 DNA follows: TGTGCCAGCAGCTGGGACAGGGCTCTATCCTCATATGGCTACACCTTC.

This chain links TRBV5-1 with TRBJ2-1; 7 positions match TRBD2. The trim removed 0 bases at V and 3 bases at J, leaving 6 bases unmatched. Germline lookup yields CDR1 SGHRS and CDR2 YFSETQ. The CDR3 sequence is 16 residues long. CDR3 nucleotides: TGCGCCAGCAGCTTGGCCCCAGCGGGGAACTACAATGAGCAGTTCTTC. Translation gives CASSLAPAGNYNEQFF.

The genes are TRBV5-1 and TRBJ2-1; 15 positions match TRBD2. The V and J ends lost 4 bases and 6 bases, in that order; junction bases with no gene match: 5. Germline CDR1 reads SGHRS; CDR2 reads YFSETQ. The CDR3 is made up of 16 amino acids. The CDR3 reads CASSRTSGGAPNEQFF. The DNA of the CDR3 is TGCGCCAGCAGCAGGACTAGCGGGGGGGCCCCCAATGAGCAGTTCTTC.

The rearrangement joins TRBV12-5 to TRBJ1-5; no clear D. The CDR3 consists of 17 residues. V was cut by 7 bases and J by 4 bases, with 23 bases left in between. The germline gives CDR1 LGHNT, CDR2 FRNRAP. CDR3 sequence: CASAIQALLGPNQPQHF. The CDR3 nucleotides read TGTGCTAGTGCTATCCAGGCACTCCTTGGTCCTAATCAGCCCCAGCATTTT.

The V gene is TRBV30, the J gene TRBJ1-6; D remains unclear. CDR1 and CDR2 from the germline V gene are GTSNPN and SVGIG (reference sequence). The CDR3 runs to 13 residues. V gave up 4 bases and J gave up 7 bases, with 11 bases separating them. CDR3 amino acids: CAWTTGANSPLHF. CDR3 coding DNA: TGTGCCTGGACTACCGGTGCAAATTCACCCCTCCACTTT.

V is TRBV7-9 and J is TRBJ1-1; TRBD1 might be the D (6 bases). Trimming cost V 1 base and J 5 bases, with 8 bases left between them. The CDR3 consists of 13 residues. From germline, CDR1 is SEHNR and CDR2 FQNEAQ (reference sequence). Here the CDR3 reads CASSLEQGTEAFF. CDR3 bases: TGTGCCAGCAGCTTAGAACAGGGAACTGAAGCTTTCTTT. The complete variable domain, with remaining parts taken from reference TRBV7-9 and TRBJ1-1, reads DTGVSQNPRHKITKRGQNVTFRCDPISEHNRLYWYRQTLGQGPEFLTYFQNEAQLEKSRLLSDRFSAERPKGSFSTLEIQRTEQGDSAMYLCASSLEQGTEAFFGQGTRLTVV.

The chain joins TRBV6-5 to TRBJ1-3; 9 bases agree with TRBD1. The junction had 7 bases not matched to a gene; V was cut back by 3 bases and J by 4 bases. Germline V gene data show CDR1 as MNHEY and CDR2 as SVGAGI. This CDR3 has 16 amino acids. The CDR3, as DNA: TGTGCCAGCAGTTATGCAGCCGGACAGGGGGGAAACACCATATATTTT. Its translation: CASSYAAGQGGNTIYF.

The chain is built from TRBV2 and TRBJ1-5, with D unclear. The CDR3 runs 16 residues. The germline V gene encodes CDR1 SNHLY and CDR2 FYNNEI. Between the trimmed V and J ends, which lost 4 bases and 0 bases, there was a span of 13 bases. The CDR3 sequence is CASSGSGGYSNQPQHF. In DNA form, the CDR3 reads TGTGCCAGCAGTGGCTCGGGTGGCTATAGCAATCAGCCCCAGCATTTT.

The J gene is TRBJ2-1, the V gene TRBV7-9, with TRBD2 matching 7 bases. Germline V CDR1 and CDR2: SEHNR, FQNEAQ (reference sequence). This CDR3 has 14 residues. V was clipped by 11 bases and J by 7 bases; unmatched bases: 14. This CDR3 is CALGLPGGQNEQFF. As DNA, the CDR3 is TGTGCCCTAGGGTTGCCGGGAGGCCAAAATGAGCAGTTCTTC. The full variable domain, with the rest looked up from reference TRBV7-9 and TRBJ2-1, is DTGVSQNPRHKITKRGQNVTFRCDPISEHNRLYWYRQTLGQGPEFLTYFQNEAQLEKSRLLSDRFSAERPKGSFSTLEIQRTEQGDSAMYLCALGLPGGQNEQFFGPGTRLTVL.

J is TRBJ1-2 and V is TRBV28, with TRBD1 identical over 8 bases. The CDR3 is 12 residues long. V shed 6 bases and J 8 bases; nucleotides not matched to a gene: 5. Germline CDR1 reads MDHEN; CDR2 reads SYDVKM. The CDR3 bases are TGTGCCAGCAGCCGGACAGGGAGCGGCTACACCTTC. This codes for CASSRTGSGYTF.

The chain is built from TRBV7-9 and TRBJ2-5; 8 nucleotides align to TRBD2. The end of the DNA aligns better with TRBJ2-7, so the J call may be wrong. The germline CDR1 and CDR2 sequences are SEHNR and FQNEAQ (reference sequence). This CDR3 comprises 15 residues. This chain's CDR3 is CASSLGSGGGYEQYF. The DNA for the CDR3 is TGTGCCAGCAGCTTAGGGTCCGGGGGGGGCTACGAGCAGTACTTC.